This T cell receptor beta chain came from a study of blood T cell repertoires in COVID-19. The overall study: The United States, Italy and Spain supplied acute and convalescent COVID-19 samples.

The CDR3 spans 13 residues. Germline lookup yields CDR1 GTSNPN and CDR2 SVGIG (reference sequence). V shed 3 bases and J shed 4 bases, with 12 bases lying between them. Using immunoSEQ multiplex PCR, the repertoire was profiled, and TCRdb retains in-frame clones only, with some absent. The data contain fewer than 200,000 clones, around 80% of them singletons. This sequence joins TRBV30 and TRBJ1-2; a weak D match, TRBD1 (5 bases). The sequencing input was peripheral blood. The TCR sequence derives from a woman aged 60 to 75 with COVID-19, enrolled during active disease. CDR3 coding DNA: TGTGCCTGGAGAGCGACAGCTACCTATGGCTACACCTTC. This sequence encodes CAWRATATYGYTF.